This TCR beta chain was found in a study of shared T cell receptors in the human thymus. CDR3 size: 11 residues. V lost 6 bases to trimming and J lost 6 bases, with 12 bases between them. Germline CDR1 and CDR2: DFQATT and SNEGSKA (reference sequence). The data were produced by immunoSEQ multiplex PCR, yet TCRdb's version contains in-frame clones alone and is incomplete. Of some 720,000 clones listed, over 75% were seen once; the top ten hold 0.01%. These data also formed part of another study, on human thymus T cells. This second report adds: Obtained as resections during corrective heart surgery, the thymus tissue was then studied. Related reports documented highly overlapping thymic repertoires among unrelated individuals.

Input material: thymocytes. The V and J genes are TRBV20-1 and TRBJ2-7; D is perhaps TRBD2 (5 bases). The TCR was taken from a boy in the first two years of life with a congenital heart defect. The DNA of the CDR3 is TGCAGTGCCCGCCGGACTGGCGAGCAGTACTTC. Translation: CSARRTGEQYF.